These T cell receptor beta chains were read from a single sample in a study of metastatic and nonmetastatic thyroid tumors. TCRdb reassembled clones from the PCR reads with MiXCR. The table has approximately 40,000 clones, around 10% seen once. The sample taken for sequencing was blood. These receptors originate from a female donor with papillary thyroid cancer or a benign thyroid nodule (not recorded which). Some clones in this sample may be carry-over from other donors' samples. CDR3s include the opening cysteine and the closing phenylalanine or tryptophan. The D gene is left open where the match is weak. Clone sizes are given selectively: once, few, many, or a class where the clone is expanded.

V gene,J gene,D gene,clone size,CDR3 DNA,CDR3 protein
TRBV6-1,TRBJ2-3,.,many,TGTGCCAGCAGGGCTAGCGTCACAGATACGCAGTATTTT,CASRASVTDTQYF
TRBV6-1,TRBJ2-1,.,many,TGTGCCAGCAGTGATCTAACCGGGACACTTGACAATGAGCAGTTCTTC,CASSDLTGTLDNEQFF
TRBV6-2/TRBV6-3,TRBJ2-7,.,.,TGTGCCAGCAGTTACTGTCCTCGGGACGGATATATCTCCTACGAGCATTACTTC,CASSYCPRDGYISYEHYF
TRBV28,TRBJ1-1,TRBD1,many,TGTGCCAGCAGTTTCTTGGACAGGAGAGCCGACGAAGCTTTCTTT,CASSFLDRRADEAFF
TRBV12-3/TRBV12-4,TRBJ2-7,.,many,TGTGCCAGCAGTTTAGCGCTGGGGGGTTACGAGCAGTACTTC,CASSLALGGYEQYF
TRBV4-3,TRBJ1-3,.,many,TGCGCCAGCAGCCCGTCGCTGGGGGCGAGCTCTGGAAACACCATATATTTT,CASSPSLGASSGNTIYF
TRBV6-1,TRBJ1-2,.,many,TGTGCCAGCAGCCCACTGGAGACGGGGGGCTATGGCTACACCTTC,CASSPLETGGYGYTF
TRBV5-1,TRBJ1-5,.,many,TGCGCCAGCAGCTCCGGGACGGGTATGGGTCAGCCCCAGCATTTT,CASSSGTGMGQPQHF
TRBV5-1,TRBJ1-1,.,.,TGCGCCAGCAGCTTGGTGGGGACTCAGAACACTGAAGCTTTCTTT,CASSLVGTQNTEAFF
TRBV30,TRBJ2-1,.,.,.,CAWSVASGSYNGQIF
TRBV10-3,TRBJ1-3,.,many,TGTGCCATCAGTGGGGGAAACACCATATATTTT,CAISGGNTIYF
TRBV7-8,TRBJ2-6,.,.,TGTGCCAGCAGCCGCACGGGACTCGATTTCTCTGGGGCCAACGTCCTGACTTTC,CASSRTGLDFSGANVLTF
TRBV12-3/TRBV12-4,TRBJ1-1,.,many,TGTGCCAGCAGTTTAGTGGGGAGAGGGCTCAGGAGGAACACTGAAGCTTTCTTT,CASSLVGRGLRRNTEAFF
TRBV6-1,TRBJ2-4,.,many,TGTGCCAGCAGTGCAATTTGGGACCCGAAAAACATTCAGTACTTC,CASSAIWDPKNIQYF
TRBV6-1,TRBJ1-1,.,many,TGTGCCAGCAGTGAAGCGGGCAGGGGTTACTCTGAAGCTTTCTTT,CASSEAGRGYSEAFF